This TCR beta chain was recorded in a study of regulatory T cells in long-lasting Graves disease. Study outcomes and limitations: Favored usage of TRBV28, TRBJ1-2 and TRBJ2-5 was recorded in persistent disease.

Sample time point: persistent/refractory GD, antithyroid drugs over 5 years with positive TRAb. Extracted PBMC RNA gave rise to the TCR library. The table lists this clonotype with many counts. Its matching antigen is unknown. iRepertoire HTBI primers and Arm-PCR of CDR3 regions built TCR beta libraries. One entry per CDR3 protein, called by TCRdb with MiXCR from the multiplex PCR reads. The sample has 300,000 or so distinct CDR3 sequences; less than 20% are singletons. The CDR3 is made up of 15 amino acids. Germline V gene lookup returns CDR1 SGHTA and CDR2 FQGNSA. V trimming: 0 bases; J trimming: 5 bases; junction bases outside the gene matches: 4.

This sample comprised peripheral blood mononuclear cells (PBMCs), obtained when the disease was refractory, from a patient treated with antithyroid drugs. The V and J genes are TRBV7-2 and TRBJ2-5; 9 nucleotides align to TRBD2. The receptor was derived from a female donor with Graves disease. CDR3 nucleotides: TGTGCCAGCAGCTTAGCGGCGGGGGGGCTCGAGACCCAGTACTTC. Encoded protein: CASSLAAGGLETQYF.